This is a list of T cell receptor beta chains from one sample in a study of cytomegalovirus exposure and HLA in healthy donors. Profiled with immunoSEQ multiplex PCR; TCRdb holds only in-frame clones, not every one. Of roughly 140,000 clones listed, around 73% are singletons. Sequenced: PBMCs. These receptor sequences come from a female donor in good health and CMV-seronegative. CDR3s include the opening cysteine and the closing phenylalanine or tryptophan. Each record gives: D gene, J gene, clone size, V gene, CDR3 DNA, CDR3 protein. D genes are given only for firm matches. Only part of the rows carry a size: once, few, many, or a class if the clone is expanded.

D gene: TRBD1; J gene: TRBJ1-5; clone size: .; V gene: TRBV5-8; CDR3 DNA: TGTGCCAGCAGCTTGGGGACAGGTTGGGATCAGCCCCAGCATTTT; CDR3 protein: CASSLGTGWDQPQHF
D gene: .; J gene: TRBJ2-2; clone size: .; V gene: TRBV25-1; CDR3 DNA: TGTGCCAGCCACCAGGGGATGGTCGGGGAGCTGTTTTTT; CDR3 protein: CASHQGMVGELFF
D gene: TRBD2; J gene: TRBJ2-2; clone size: .; V gene: TRBV30; CDR3 DNA: TGTGCCTGGAGTGAAGGACTAGCGGGAGTTCCCGGGGAGCTGTTTTTT; CDR3 protein: CAWSEGLAGVPGELFF
D gene: TRBD2; J gene: TRBJ2-2; clone size: .; V gene: TRBV27; CDR3 DNA: TGTGCCAGCAGTCCACCCCCCCTCGGGGCGGGAGTGAACACCGGGGAGCTGTTTTTT; CDR3 protein: CASSPPPLGAGVNTGELFF
D gene: TRBD1; J gene: TRBJ1-1; clone size: .; V gene: TRBV27; CDR3 DNA: TGTGCCAGCAGACGAACAGGGGGCGGGGGTGAAGCTTTCTTT; CDR3 protein: CASRRTGGGGEAFF
D gene: TRBD1; J gene: TRBJ1-2; clone size: .; V gene: TRBV2; CDR3 DNA: TGTGCCAGCTTATACGGACAGGGTGGTAGCTATGGCTACACCTTC; CDR3 protein: CASLYGQGGSYGYTF
D gene: .; J gene: TRBJ2-2; clone size: few; V gene: TRBV7-6; CDR3 DNA: TGTGCCAGCAGCCCGGACTGGAACACCGGGGAGCTGTTTTTT; CDR3 protein: CASSPDWNTGELFF
D gene: .; J gene: TRBJ2-3; clone size: .; V gene: TRBV7-2; CDR3 DNA: TGTGCCAGCAGCTGGCGGAGGGGATCAGATACGCAGTATTTT; CDR3 protein: CASSWRRGSDTQYF
D gene: .; J gene: TRBJ1-1; clone size: .; V gene: TRBV28; CDR3 DNA: TGTGCCAGCAGTTTGACAGCCATGAACACTGAAGCTTTCTTT; CDR3 protein: CASSLTAMNTEAFF
D gene: .; J gene: TRBJ2-5; clone size: .; V gene: TRBV28; CDR3 DNA: TGTGCCAGCACCAAATTCGGAAGGGGTTTAGGAAAGACCCAGTACTTC; CDR3 protein: CASTKFGRGLGKTQYF
D gene: .; J gene: TRBJ1-4; clone size: .; V gene: TRBV18; CDR3 DNA: TGTGCCAGCTCAGGGGCCGTGGGTGAAAAACTGTTTTTT; CDR3 protein: CASSGAVGEKLFF
D gene: .; J gene: TRBJ1-2; clone size: once; V gene: TRBV18; CDR3 DNA: TGTGCCAGCTCACCAGGGGCAGGGACTAACTATGGCTACACCTTC; CDR3 protein: CASSPGAGTNYGYTF
D gene: .; J gene: TRBJ2-1; clone size: .; V gene: TRBV28; CDR3 DNA: TGTGCCAGCAGTTTAGCGAATGAGCAGTTCTTC; CDR3 protein: CASSLANEQFF
D gene: .; J gene: TRBJ1-5; clone size: few; V gene: TRBV6-1; CDR3 DNA: TGTGCCAGCAGTGGAAGGGGAATCAGCAATCAGCCCCAGCATTTT; CDR3 protein: CASSGRGISNQPQHF
D gene: .; J gene: TRBJ1-1; clone size: .; V gene: TRBV5-8; CDR3 DNA: TGTGCCAGCAGCTTGCTCCGGGATAACACTGAAGCTTTCTTT; CDR3 protein: CASSLLRDNTEAFF
D gene: TRBD2; J gene: TRBJ2-1; clone size: .; V gene: TRBV19; CDR3 DNA: TGTGCCAGTAGTATAGCGGGAGGCCGGGATGAGCAGTTCTTC; CDR3 protein: CASSIAGGRDEQFF
D gene: .; J gene: TRBJ2-1; clone size: .; V gene: TRBV5-1; CDR3 DNA: TGCGCCAGCAGCGCCGCTAGGAATGAGCAGTTCTTC; CDR3 protein: CASSAARNEQFF
D gene: .; J gene: TRBJ2-7; clone size: .; V gene: TRBV21-1; CDR3 DNA: TGTGCCAAGATAGGGACTAGCGGGAGCTACGAGCAGTACTTC; CDR3 protein: CAKIGTSGSYEQYF
D gene: TRBD1; J gene: TRBJ1-2; clone size: .; V gene: TRBV28; CDR3 DNA: TGTGCCAGCAGCCGCGGGGACAGGGGTAACTATGGCTACACCTTC; CDR3 protein: CASSRGDRGNYGYTF
D gene: TRBD1; J gene: TRBJ1-4; clone size: .; V gene: TRBV15; CDR3 DNA: TGTGCCACCAGCAGTGGGGATGGACAGGTGCAAGAGGGAAAACTGTTTTTT; CDR3 protein: CATSSGDGQVQEGKLFF
D gene: .; J gene: TRBJ2-7; clone size: .; V gene: TRBV28; CDR3 DNA: TGTGCCAGCAGACCCCCCGGACGTGCGGGACGCTACGAGCAGTACTTC; CDR3 protein: CASRPPGRAGRYEQYF
D gene: .; J gene: TRBJ2-3; clone size: .; V gene: TRBV21-1; CDR3 DNA: TGTGCCAGCAGCATTCTTCCTCCAGGGTTTGGAACGGCAGATACGCAGTATTTT; CDR3 protein: CASSILPPGFGTADTQYF
D gene: TRBD2; J gene: TRBJ2-4; clone size: .; V gene: TRBV7-9; CDR3 DNA: TGTGCCAGCAGCCCTACGCCGTTAGCGGGAGGGCCTCCCAAAAACATTCAGTACTTC; CDR3 protein: CASSPTPLAGGPPKNIQYF
D gene: TRBD2; J gene: TRBJ2-3; clone size: .; V gene: TRBV10-3; CDR3 DNA: TGTGCCATCAGTCAGGGGATAGCGGGAGGGGATACGCAGTATTTT; CDR3 protein: CAISQGIAGGDTQYF
D gene: .; J gene: TRBJ1-1; clone size: .; V gene: TRBV6-1; CDR3 DNA: TGTGCCAGCAGGCCCCAGGGGATTCACACTGAAGCTTTCTTT; CDR3 protein: CASRPQGIHTEAFF
D gene: .; J gene: TRBJ2-1; clone size: .; V gene: TRBV5-6; CDR3 DNA: TGTGCCAGCAGCTTGGTTGCGGGGCGCAGTAATGAGCAGTTCTTC; CDR3 protein: CASSLVAGRSNEQFF
D gene: .; J gene: TRBJ1-1; clone size: .; V gene: TRBV11-2; CDR3 DNA: TGTGCCAGCAGCTATCGACCGGGGAGCACTGAAGCTTTCTTT; CDR3 protein: CASSYRPGSTEAFF
D gene: .; J gene: TRBJ2-1; clone size: .; V gene: TRBV11-2; CDR3 DNA: TGTGCCAGCAGCTTAACAGGGAACCTCTACAATGAGCAGTTCTTC; CDR3 protein: CASSLTGNLYNEQFF
D gene: .; J gene: TRBJ2-1; clone size: .; V gene: TRBV27; CDR3 DNA: TGTGCCAGCAGTGGTCAGGTGTACAATGAGCAGTTCTTC; CDR3 protein: CASSGQVYNEQFF
D gene: TRBD1; J gene: TRBJ2-7; clone size: once; V gene: TRBV2; CDR3 DNA: TGTGCCAGTGGACAGGGCTACGAGCAGTACTTC; CDR3 protein: CASGQGYEQYF
D gene: .; J gene: TRBJ1-1; clone size: .; V gene: TRBV5-1; CDR3 DNA: TGCGCCAGCAGCTGGTCCGGGGAGGGAGGAGCTTTCTTT; CDR3 protein: CASSWSGEGGAFF
D gene: TRBD1; J gene: TRBJ2-7; clone size: .; V gene: TRBV7-9; CDR3 DNA: TGTGCCAGCAGCCAACAGGGGAACGAGCAGTACTTC; CDR3 protein: CASSQQGNEQYF
D gene: .; J gene: TRBJ2-1; clone size: few; V gene: TRBV2; CDR3 DNA: TGTGCCAGCGTTATCGGCCAGGGATACAATGAGCAGTTCTTC; CDR3 protein: CASVIGQGYNEQFF
D gene: .; J gene: TRBJ2-7; clone size: .; V gene: TRBV30; CDR3 DNA: TGTGCCTGGAGCCGCGGGGCATTCGAGCAGTACTTC; CDR3 protein: CAWSRGAFEQYF
D gene: TRBD2; J gene: TRBJ2-7; clone size: .; V gene: TRBV30; CDR3 DNA: TGTGCCTGGAGTGTAGCTAGCGGGAGCCGCTACGAGCAGTACTTC; CDR3 protein: CAWSVASGSRYEQYF
D gene: TRBD1; J gene: TRBJ2-5; clone size: .; V gene: TRBV19; CDR3 DNA: TGTGCCAGTAGCGGGACAGTAGAAGAGACCCAGTACTTC; CDR3 protein: CASSGTVEETQYF
D gene: TRBD1; J gene: TRBJ2-7; clone size: many; V gene: TRBV5-8; CDR3 DNA: TGTGCCAGCAGCCTAGGGACAGGGGCATACGAGCAGTACTTC; CDR3 protein: CASSLGTGAYEQYF
D gene: .; J gene: TRBJ2-7; clone size: .; V gene: TRBV2; CDR3 DNA: TGTGCCAGCAGCTCCAGTTCTTACGAGCAGTACTTC; CDR3 protein: CASSSSSYEQYF
D gene: .; J gene: TRBJ2-2; clone size: few; V gene: TRBV2; CDR3 DNA: TGTGCCAGCAACCGGGAACTCTTGAACACCGGGGAGCTGTTTTTT; CDR3 protein: CASNRELLNTGELFF
D gene: .; J gene: TRBJ2-5; clone size: .; V gene: TRBV28; CDR3 DNA: TGTGCCAGCAGTTTATCTCGAGAGACCCAGTACTTC; CDR3 protein: CASSLSRETQYF
D gene: .; J gene: TRBJ1-6; clone size: .; V gene: TRBV15; CDR3 DNA: TGTGCCACCAGACGAACGGGGGGGCGAAATAATTCACCCCTCCACTTT; CDR3 protein: CATRRTGGRNNSPLHF
D gene: .; J gene: TRBJ1-1; clone size: .; V gene: TRBV2; CDR3 DNA: TGTGCCAGCCCCCATGGCATCACTGAAGCTTTCTTT; CDR3 protein: CASPHGITEAFF
D gene: TRBD1; J gene: TRBJ2-7; clone size: .; V gene: TRBV5-1; CDR3 DNA: TGCGCCAGCAGCTCGCGTTCCGGGACAGGGTACTCCTACGAGCAGTACTTC; CDR3 protein: CASSSRSGTGYSYEQYF
D gene: .; J gene: TRBJ2-7; clone size: .; V gene: TRBV6-6; CDR3 DNA: TGTGCCAGCGGAGGGTTCTCCTACGAGCAGTACTTC; CDR3 protein: CASGGFSYEQYF
D gene: .; J gene: TRBJ1-2; clone size: .; V gene: TRBV28; CDR3 DNA: TGTGCCAGCAGTTTTCTTCCTGTACAGGGCTTCGGCTACACCTTC; CDR3 protein: CASSFLPVQGFGYTF
D gene: TRBD2; J gene: TRBJ2-3; clone size: .; V gene: TRBV6-1; CDR3 DNA: TGTGCCAGCAGTGACCTAGGGACTAGCGGGACCTATACGCAGTATTTT; CDR3 protein: CASSDLGTSGTYTQYF
D gene: TRBD1; J gene: TRBJ2-7; clone size: .; V gene: TRBV15; CDR3 DNA: TGTGCCACCAGCAGAGGGTTAACAGGGGGCCGCGAGCAGTACTTC; CDR3 protein: CATSRGLTGGREQYF
D gene: TRBD2; J gene: TRBJ2-3; clone size: .; V gene: TRBV28; CDR3 DNA: TGTGCCACCCTAGCGGGACGCACAGATACGCAGTATTTT; CDR3 protein: CATLAGRTDTQYF
D gene: TRBD2; J gene: TRBJ2-3; clone size: .; V gene: TRBV5-1; CDR3 DNA: TGCGCCAGCAGGGGGACTAGCGGGTTCCCAGATACGCAGTATTTT; CDR3 protein: CASRGTSGFPDTQYF
D gene: .; J gene: TRBJ2-3; clone size: few; V gene: TRBV7-9; CDR3 DNA: TGTTCCAGCAGCTTAACTCGAAGCGGCGTAGGAAGCACAGATACGCAGTATTTT; CDR3 protein: CSSSLTRSGVGSTDTQYF
D gene: TRBD2; J gene: TRBJ2-1; clone size: few; V gene: TRBV19; CDR3 DNA: TGTGCCAGTAGTATAACTGCTAGCGGATCCTACAATGAGCAGTTCTTC; CDR3 protein: CASSITASGSYNEQFF
D gene: .; J gene: TRBJ2-1; clone size: few; V gene: TRBV6-1; CDR3 DNA: TGTGCCAGCAGCGGGGGAGGTAGGGCTCGGAATGAGCAGTTCTTC; CDR3 protein: CASSGGGRARNEQFF
D gene: .; J gene: TRBJ2-4; clone size: .; V gene: TRBV27; CDR3 DNA: TGTGCCAGCAGTTTATCGATATTGAGAGCCAAAAACATTCAGTACTTC; CDR3 protein: CASSLSILRAKNIQYF